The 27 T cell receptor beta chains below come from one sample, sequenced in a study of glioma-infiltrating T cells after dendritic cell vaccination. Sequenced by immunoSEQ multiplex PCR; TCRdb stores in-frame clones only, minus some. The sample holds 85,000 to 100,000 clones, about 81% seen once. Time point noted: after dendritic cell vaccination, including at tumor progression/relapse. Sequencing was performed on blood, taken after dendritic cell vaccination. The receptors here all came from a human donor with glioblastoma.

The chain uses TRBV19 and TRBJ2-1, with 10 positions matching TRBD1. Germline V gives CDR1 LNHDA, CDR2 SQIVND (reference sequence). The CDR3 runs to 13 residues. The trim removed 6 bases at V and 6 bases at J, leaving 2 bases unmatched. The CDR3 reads CASRRTGGNEQFF. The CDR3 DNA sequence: TGTGCCAGTAGAAGGACAGGGGGCAATGAGCAGTTCTTC.

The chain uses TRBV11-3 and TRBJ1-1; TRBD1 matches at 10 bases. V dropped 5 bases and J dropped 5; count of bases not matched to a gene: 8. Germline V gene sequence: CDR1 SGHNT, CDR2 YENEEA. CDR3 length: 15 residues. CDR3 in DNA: TGTGCCAGCAGCCCAGGTGGACAGGGGGTGACTGAAGCTTTCTTT. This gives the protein CASSPGGQGVTEAFF.

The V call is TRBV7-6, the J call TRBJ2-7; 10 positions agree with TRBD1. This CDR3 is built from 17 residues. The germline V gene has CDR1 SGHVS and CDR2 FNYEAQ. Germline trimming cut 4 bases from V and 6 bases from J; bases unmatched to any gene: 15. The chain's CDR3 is CASSYATVWTGGREQYF. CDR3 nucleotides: TGTGCCAGCAGCTACGCTACGGTTTGGACAGGGGGTCGCGAGCAGTACTTC. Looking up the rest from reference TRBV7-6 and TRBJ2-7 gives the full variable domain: GAGVSQSPRYKVTKRGQDVALRCDPISGHVSLYWYRQALGQGPEFLTYFNYEAQQDKSGLPNDRFSAERPEGSISTLTIQRTEQRDSAMYRCASSYATVWTGGREQYFGPGTRLTVT.

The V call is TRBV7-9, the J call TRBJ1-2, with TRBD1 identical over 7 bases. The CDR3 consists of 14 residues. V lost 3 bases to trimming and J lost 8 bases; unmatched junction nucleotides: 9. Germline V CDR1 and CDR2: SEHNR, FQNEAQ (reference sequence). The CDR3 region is CASSLGDREWGYTF. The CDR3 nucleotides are TGTGCCAGCAGCTTGGGAGACAGGGAATGGGGCTACACCTTC.

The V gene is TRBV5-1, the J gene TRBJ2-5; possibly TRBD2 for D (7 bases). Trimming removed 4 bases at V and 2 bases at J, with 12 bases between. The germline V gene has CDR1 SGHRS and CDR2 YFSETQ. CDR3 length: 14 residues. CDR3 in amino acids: CASSISGTQETQYF. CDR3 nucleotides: TGCGCCAGCAGCATAAGCGGGACACAAGAGACCCAGTACTTC. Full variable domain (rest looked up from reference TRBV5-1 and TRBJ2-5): KAGVTQTPRYLIKTRGQQVTLSCSPISGHRSVSWYQQTPGQGLQFLFEYFSETQRNKGNFPGRFSGRQFSNSRSEMNVSTLELGDSALYLCASSISGTQETQYFGPGTRLLVL.

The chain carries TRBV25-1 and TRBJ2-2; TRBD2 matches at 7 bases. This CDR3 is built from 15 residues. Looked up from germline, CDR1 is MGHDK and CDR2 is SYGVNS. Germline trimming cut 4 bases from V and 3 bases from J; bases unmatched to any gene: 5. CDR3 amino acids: CASSARLADTGELFF. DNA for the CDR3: TGTGCCAGCAGTGCCCGACTAGCAGACACCGGGGAGCTGTTTTTT.

Here the CDR3 reads CASGFAGLAGGMNTGELFF. Here the CDR3 DNA reads TGTGCCAGCGGATTCGCGGGACTAGCGGGAGGGATGAACACCGGGGAGCTGTTTTTT. This rearrangement joins TRBV27 to TRBJ2-2; 16 positions agree with TRBD2. With 8 bases clipped from V and 1 base from J, the junction kept 10 bases outside the gene matches. Germline lookup yields CDR1 MNHEY and CDR2 SMNVEV (reference sequence). This CDR3 comprises 19 residues.

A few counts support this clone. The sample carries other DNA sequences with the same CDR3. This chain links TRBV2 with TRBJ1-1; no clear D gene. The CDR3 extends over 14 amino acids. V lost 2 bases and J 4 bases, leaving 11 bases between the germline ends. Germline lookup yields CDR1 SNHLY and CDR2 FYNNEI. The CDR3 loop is CASSERRAGTEAFF. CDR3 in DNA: TGTGCCAGCAGTGAAAGGAGGGCCGGCACTGAAGCTTTCTTT.

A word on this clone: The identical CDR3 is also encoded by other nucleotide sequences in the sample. CDR3: CASSGQGRNTGELFF. The CDR3 DNA is TGTGCCAGCAGTGGACAGGGCCGAAACACCGGGGAGCTGTTTTTT. The chain employs TRBV2 and TRBJ2-2; 7 bases match TRBD1. Germline trimming cut 4 bases from V and 2 bases from J; bases unmatched to any gene: 4. This CDR3 contains 15 residues. In germline, CDR1 is SNHLY, CDR2 FYNNEI. Complete variable domain (other parts from reference TRBV2 and TRBJ2-2): EPEVTQTPSHQVTQMGQEVILRCVPISNHLYFYWYRQILGQKVEFLVSFYNNEISEKSEIFDDQFSVERPDGSNFTLKIRSTKLEDSAMYFCASSGQGRNTGELFFGEGSRLTVL.

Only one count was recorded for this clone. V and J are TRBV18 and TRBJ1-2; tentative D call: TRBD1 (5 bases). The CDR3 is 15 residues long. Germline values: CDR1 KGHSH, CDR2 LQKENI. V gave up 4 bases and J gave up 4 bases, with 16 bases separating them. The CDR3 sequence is CASSLEQWGTYGYTF. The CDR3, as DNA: TGTGCCAGCTCACTAGAGCAGTGGGGCACCTATGGCTACACCTTC. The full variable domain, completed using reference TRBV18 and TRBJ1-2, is NAGVMQNPRHLVRRRGQEARLRCSPMKGHSHVYWYRQLPEEGLKFMVYLQKENIIDESGMPKERFSAEFPKEGPSILRIQQVVRGDSAAYFCASSLEQWGTYGYTFGSGTRLTVV.

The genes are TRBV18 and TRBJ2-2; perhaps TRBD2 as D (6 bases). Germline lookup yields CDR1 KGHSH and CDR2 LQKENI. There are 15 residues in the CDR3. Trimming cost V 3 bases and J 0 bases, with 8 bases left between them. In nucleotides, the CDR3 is TGTGCCAGCTCACCTGGACTAACGAACACCGGGGAGCTGTTTTTT. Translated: CASSPGLTNTGELFF.

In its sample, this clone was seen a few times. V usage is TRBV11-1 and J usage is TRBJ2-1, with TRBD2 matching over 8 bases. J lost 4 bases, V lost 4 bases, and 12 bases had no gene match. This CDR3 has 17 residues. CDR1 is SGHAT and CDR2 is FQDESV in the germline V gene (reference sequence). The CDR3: CASSSSGAGATYNEQFF. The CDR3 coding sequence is TGTGCCAGCAGCTCCTCCGGAGCGGGGGCAACGTACAATGAGCAGTTCTTC.

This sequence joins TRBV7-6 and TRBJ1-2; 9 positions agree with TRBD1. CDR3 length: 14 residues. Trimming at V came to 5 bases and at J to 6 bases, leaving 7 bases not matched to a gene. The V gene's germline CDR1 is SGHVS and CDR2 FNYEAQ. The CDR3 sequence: CASSRTGQGDGYTF. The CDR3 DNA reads TGTGCCAGCAGCCGCACGGGACAGGGTGATGGCTACACCTTC.

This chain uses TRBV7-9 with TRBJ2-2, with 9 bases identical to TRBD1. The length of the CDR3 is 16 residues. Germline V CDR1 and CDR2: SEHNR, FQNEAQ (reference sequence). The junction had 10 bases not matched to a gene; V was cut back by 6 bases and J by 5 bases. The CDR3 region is CASRPTGTGLTGELFF. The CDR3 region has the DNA TGTGCCAGCAGGCCGACCGGGACAGGGTTGACCGGGGAGCTGTTTTTT. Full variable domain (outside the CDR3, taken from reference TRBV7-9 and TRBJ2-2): DTGVSQNPRHKITKRGQNVTFRCDPISEHNRLYWYRQTLGQGPEFLTYFQNEAQLEKSRLLSDRFSAERPKGSFSTLEIQRTEQGDSAMYLCASRPTGTGLTGELFFGEGSRLTVL.

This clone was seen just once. The CDR3 region has the DNA TGTGCCAGCAGCTTGATTCCGGGACAGGGATTGGAGCAGTACTTC. Translation gives CASSLIPGQGLEQYF. The chain employs TRBV5-6 and TRBJ2-7, with 9 positions matching TRBD1. The CDR3 spans 15 residues. In germline, CDR1 is SGHDT, CDR2 YYEEEE. Trimming took 1 base from V and 7 from J; bases not matched to a gene: 9.

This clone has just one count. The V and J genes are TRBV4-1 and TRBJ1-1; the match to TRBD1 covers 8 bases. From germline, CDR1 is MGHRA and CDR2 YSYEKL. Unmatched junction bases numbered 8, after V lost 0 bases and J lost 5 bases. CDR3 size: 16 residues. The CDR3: CASSQDPGTGKTEAFF. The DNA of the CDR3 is TGCGCCAGCAGCCAAGACCCCGGGACAGGAAAAACTGAAGCTTTCTTT.

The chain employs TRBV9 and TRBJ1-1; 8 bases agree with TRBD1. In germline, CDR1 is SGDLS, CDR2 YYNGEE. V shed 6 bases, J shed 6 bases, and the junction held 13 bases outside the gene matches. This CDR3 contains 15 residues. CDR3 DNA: TGTGCCAGCACCAGGGGGCTCGCTTTTGGCCCTGAAGCTTTCTTT. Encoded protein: CASTRGLAFGPEAFF.

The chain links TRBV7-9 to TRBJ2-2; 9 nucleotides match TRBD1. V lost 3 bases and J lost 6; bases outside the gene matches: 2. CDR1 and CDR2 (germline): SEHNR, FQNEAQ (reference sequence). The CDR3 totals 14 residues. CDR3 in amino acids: CASSFRQGAGELFF. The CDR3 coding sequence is TGTGCCAGCAGCTTCCGACAGGGGGCCGGGGAGCTGTTTTTT.

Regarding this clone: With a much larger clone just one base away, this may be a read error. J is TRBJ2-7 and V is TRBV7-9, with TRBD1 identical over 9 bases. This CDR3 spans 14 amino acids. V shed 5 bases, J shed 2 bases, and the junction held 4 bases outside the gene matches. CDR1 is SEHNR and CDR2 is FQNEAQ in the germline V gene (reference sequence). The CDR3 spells CASSPGQGTYEQYF. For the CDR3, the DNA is TGTGCCAGCAGCCCGGGACAGGGAACCTACGAGCAGTACTTC.

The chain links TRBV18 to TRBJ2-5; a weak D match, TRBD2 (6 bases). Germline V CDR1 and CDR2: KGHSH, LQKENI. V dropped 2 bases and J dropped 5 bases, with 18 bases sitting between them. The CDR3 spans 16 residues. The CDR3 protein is CASSPGGADYRETQYF. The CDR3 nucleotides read TGTGCCAGCTCACCAGGCGGGGCAGACTACCGGGAGACCCAGTACTTC.

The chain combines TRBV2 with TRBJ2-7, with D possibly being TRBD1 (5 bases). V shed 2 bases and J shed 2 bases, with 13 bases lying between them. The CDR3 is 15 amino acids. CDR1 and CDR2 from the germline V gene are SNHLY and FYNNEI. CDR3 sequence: CASSESGHLTYEQYV. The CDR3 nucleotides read TGTGCCAGCAGTGAATCAGGACATTTAACCTACGAGCAGTACGTC.

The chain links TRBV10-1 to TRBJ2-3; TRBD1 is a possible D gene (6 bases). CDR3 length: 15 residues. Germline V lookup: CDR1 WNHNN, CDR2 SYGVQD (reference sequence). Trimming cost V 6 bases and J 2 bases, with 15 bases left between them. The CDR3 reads CASSPRYRDTDTQYF. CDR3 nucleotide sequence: TGCGCCAGCAGCCCCCGGTACAGGGACACAGATACGCAGTATTTT.

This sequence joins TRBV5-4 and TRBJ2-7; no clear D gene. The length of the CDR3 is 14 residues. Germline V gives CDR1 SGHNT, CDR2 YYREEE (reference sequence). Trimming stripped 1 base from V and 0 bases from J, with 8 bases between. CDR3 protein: CASSLLSSSYEQYF. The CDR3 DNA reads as TGTGCCAGCAGCTTGTTGTCGAGCTCCTACGAGCAGTACTTC.

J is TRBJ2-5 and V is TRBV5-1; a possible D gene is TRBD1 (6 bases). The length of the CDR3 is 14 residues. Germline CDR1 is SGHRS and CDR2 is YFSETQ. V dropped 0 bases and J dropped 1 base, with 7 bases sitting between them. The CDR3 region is CASSLGQVQETQYF. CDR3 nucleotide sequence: TGCGCCAGCAGCTTGGGACAGGTCCAAGAGACCCAGTACTTC.

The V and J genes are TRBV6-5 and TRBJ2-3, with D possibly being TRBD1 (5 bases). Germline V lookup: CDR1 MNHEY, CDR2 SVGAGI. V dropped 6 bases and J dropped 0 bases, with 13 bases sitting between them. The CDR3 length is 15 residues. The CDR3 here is CASRTTVASTDTQYF. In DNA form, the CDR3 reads TGTGCCAGCAGAACGACAGTCGCTAGCACAGATACGCAGTATTTT.

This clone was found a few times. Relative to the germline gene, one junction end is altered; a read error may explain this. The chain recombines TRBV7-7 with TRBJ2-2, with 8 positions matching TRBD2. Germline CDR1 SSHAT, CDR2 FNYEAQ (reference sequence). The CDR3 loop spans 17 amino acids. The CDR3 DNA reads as TGTGCTAGCAGCCCCCCGGGGCGGGAGGCGAACACCGGGGAGCTGTTTTTT. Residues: CASSPPGREANTGELFF. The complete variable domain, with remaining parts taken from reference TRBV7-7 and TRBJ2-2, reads GAGVSQSPRYKVTKRGQDVTLRCDPISSHATLYWYQQALGQGPEFLTYFNYEAQPDKSGLPSDRFSAERPEGSISTLTIQRTEQRDSAMYRCASSPPGREANTGELFFGEGSRLTVL.

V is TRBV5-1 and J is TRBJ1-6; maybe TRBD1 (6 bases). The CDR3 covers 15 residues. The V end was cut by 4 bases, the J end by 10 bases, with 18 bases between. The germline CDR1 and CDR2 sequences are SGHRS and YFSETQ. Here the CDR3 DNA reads TGCGCCAGCAGCGGCGGGAGACAGGCCCGGTCACCCCTCCACTTT. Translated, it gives CASSGGRQARSPLHF.